Each of the 7 T cell receptor beta chains below was sequenced from the same sample in a study of chemoradiotherapy in HPV16-positive cancers. The data were produced by immunoSEQ multiplex PCR, yet TCRdb's version contains in-frame clones alone and is incomplete. The data contain almost 5,000 clones, roughly nine tenths of them seen just once; the ten biggest clones take up approximately 8%. This material consisted of tumor tissue, taken from a patient who underwent chemoradiotherapy. The origin of the receptors is a human donor with HPV-associated anogenital cancer.

This chain uses TRBV5-8 with TRBJ2-1; D is ambiguous. Germline V gene data show CDR1 as SGHTS and CDR2 as YDEGEE. The CDR3 covers 17 residues. Trimming shortened V by 1 base and J by 0 bases, and 14 bases separated the two germline ends. The CDR3 DNA is TGTGCCAGCAGCTTGCTCGGCAGAACGGCCTCCTACAATGAGCAGTTCTTC. Protein product: CASSLLGRTASYNEQFF.

The rearrangement joins TRBV9 to TRBJ2-7, with 8 bases that match TRBD1. Trimming at V came to 4 bases and at J to 8 bases, leaving 8 bases not matched to a gene. The length of the CDR3 is 13 residues. Germline CDR1 SGDLS, CDR2 YYNGEE. CDR3 sequence: CASSPGTGPQQYF. In DNA, the CDR3 is TGTGCCAGCAGCCCCGGGACAGGCCCCCAGCAGTACTTC.

The chain recombines TRBV5-5 with TRBJ2-7; a possible D gene is TRBD1 (6 bases). V was trimmed by 1 base and J by 6 bases, leaving 20 bases between them. The CDR3 contains 16 residues. In germline, CDR1 is SGHKS, CDR2 YYEKEE (reference sequence). CDR3 DNA: TGTGCCAGCAGCTTGTGGGAGACAGGAGCGTTCCGCGAGCAGTACTTC. As protein: CASSLWETGAFREQYF.

This clone occurred once. The V gene is TRBV4-1, the J gene TRBJ1-2; a weak D match, TRBD1 (5 bases). This CDR3 has 16 amino acids. Germline V gene sequence: CDR1 MGHRA, CDR2 YSYEKL. V was trimmed by 5 bases and J by 5 bases, leaving 21 bases between them. The CDR3 bases are TGCGCCAGCAGCTTGGGGCCCGAGAGTTGGGGGTATGGCTACACCTTC. It yields the protein CASSLGPESWGYGYTF.

The chain combines TRBV30 with TRBJ2-1, with TRBD1 matching 8 bases. CDR1 and CDR2 (germline): GTSNPN, SVGIG (reference sequence). This CDR3 is 15 amino acids long. Trimming took 3 bases from V and 2 from J; bases not matched to a gene: 6. In DNA form, the CDR3 reads TGTGCCTGGAGCCTCCGGGACAGGCCCTACAATGAGCAGTTCTTC. Amino acids: CAWSLRDRPYNEQFF. Variable domain in full (rest from reference TRBV30 and TRBJ2-1): SQTIHQWPATLVQPVGSPLSLECTVEGTSNPNLYWYRQAAGRGLQLLFYSVGIGQISSEVPQNLSASRPQDRQFILSSKKLLLSDSGFYLCAWSLRDRPYNEQFFGPGTRLTVL.

This chain connects TRBV18 to TRBJ1-4, with D uncertain. This CDR3 spans 11 amino acids. V gave up 6 bases and J gave up 8 bases, with 7 bases separating them. The germline V gene encodes CDR1 KGHSH and CDR2 LQKENI. The CDR3 spells CASSGGEKLFF. Written as DNA, the CDR3 is TGTGCCAGCTCCGGAGGGGAAAAACTGTTTTTT.

The DNA for the CDR3 is TGCGCCAGCAGCCAAGATTGGGATGGCTACACCTTC. Its translation is CASSQDWDGYTF. The chain recombines TRBV4-1 with TRBJ1-2; D is uncertain. CDR1 is MGHRA, CDR2 YSYEKL, per germline. V lost 0 bases and J lost 6, with 5 bases in between. This CDR3 has 12 residues.